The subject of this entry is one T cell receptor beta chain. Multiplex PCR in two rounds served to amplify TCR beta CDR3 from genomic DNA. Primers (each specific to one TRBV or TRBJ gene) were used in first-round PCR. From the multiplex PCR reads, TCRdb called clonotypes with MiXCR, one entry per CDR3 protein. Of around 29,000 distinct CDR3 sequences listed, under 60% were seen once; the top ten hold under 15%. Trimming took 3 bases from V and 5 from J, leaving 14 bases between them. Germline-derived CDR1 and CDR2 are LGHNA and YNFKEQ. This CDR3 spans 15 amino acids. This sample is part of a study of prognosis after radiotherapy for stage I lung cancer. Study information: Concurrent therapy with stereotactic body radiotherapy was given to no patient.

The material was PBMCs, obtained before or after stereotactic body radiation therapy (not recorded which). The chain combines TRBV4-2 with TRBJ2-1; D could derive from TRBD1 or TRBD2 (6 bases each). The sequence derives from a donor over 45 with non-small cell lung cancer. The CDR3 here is CASSQDSGLNNEQFF. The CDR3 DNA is TGTGCCAGCAGCCAGGACAGCGGACTAAACAATGAGCAGTTCTTC.